Here is one T cell receptor (beta chain) with its context. Its antigen is as yet unknown. Using a J-beta primer mix together with a sample-barcoded 5' primer, a second PCR was run for roughly 7 to 12 cycles. Researchers report that a template-switch adaptor with 12 random nucleotides tagged each cDNA molecule. TCRdb independently ran MiXCR on the 5' RACE reads; one entry per CDR3 protein. In the table there are 1.4 million to 1.5 million distinct CDR3 sequences, about 43% of which are singletons. The data are from a study of blood T cells in healthy people across ages. The overall study: With template switching, about one barcoded beta molecule was captured per two T cells. Whole-study results and caveats: Per-million-T-cell TCR beta diversity fell roughly linearly with age.

This CDR3 has 18 residues. Trimming cost V 3 bases and J 4 bases; bases outside gene matches: 10. The germline CDR1 and CDR2 sequences are SGHTA and FQGTGA. This receptor was identified in a woman aged 18-29 years in good health. The chain is built from TRBV7-3 and TRBJ2-1; TRBD2 aligns across 12 bases. Sample: blood. CDR3 region: CASSFPSGGASGYNEQFF. The CDR3 nucleotides are TGTGCCAGCAGCTTCCCTAGCGGGGGGGCAAGCGGGTACAATGAGCAGTTCTTC.